The rows below give T cell receptor beta chains drawn from one sample of a study of blood T cell repertoires in COVID-19. Produced via immunoSEQ multiplex PCR; TCRdb's table is partial and in-frame only. The data hold under 60,000 clones, with over 70% observed a single time. Input material: peripheral blood. All receptors derive from a young man with COVID-19, enrolled during active disease. Both conserved end residues are part of each CDR3. D genes are given only for firm matches.

v_gene	j_gene	len	d_gene	CDR3aa	CDR3nt
TRBV15	TRBJ2-3	15	TRBD2	CATSRELAGTDTQYF	TGTGCCACCAGCAGAGAGCTAGCGGGAACAGATACGCAGTATTTT
TRBV4-3	TRBJ2-7	15	TRBD1	CASSQEWQGAREQYF	TGCGCCAGCAGCCAAGAGTGGCAGGGGGCTAGAGAGCAGTACTTC
TRBV28	TRBJ1-6	21	TRBD1	CASAKGTPGQTTFPYNSPLHF	TGTGCCAGCGCTAAAGGGACCCCGGGACAGACGACCTTCCCATATAATTCACCCCTCCACTTT
TRBV19	TRBJ1-1	14	TRBD1	CASSPRQGMAEAFF	TGTGCCAGTAGTCCCCGACAGGGTATGGCTGAAGCTTTCTTT
TRBV27	TRBJ1-3	15	NA	CASRISGNSGNTIYF	TGTGCCAGCAGGATATCAGGGAACTCTGGAAACACCATATATTTT
TRBV6-1	TRBJ2-3	11	NA	CATDLGDTQYF	TGTGCCACCGATCTTGGCGATACGCAGTATTTT
TRBV4-2	TRBJ2-1	14	NA	CASSQEGTQGEQFF	TGTGCCAGCAGCCAAGAGGGCACCCAGGGTGAGCAGTTCTTC
TRBV19	TRBJ1-2	16	TRBD1	CASSIDPRTGEYGYTF	TGTGCCAGTAGTATAGATCCAAGGACAGGAGAATATGGCTACACCTTC
TRBV5-1	TRBJ2-7	12	TRBD1	CASSLISGGRGF	TGCGCCAGCAGCTTGATCTCAGGGGGCAGGGGCTTC
TRBV5-5	TRBJ2-2	14	NA	CASSLSVNTGELFF	TGTGCCAGCAGCTTGTCCGTGAACACCGGGGAGCTGTTTTTT